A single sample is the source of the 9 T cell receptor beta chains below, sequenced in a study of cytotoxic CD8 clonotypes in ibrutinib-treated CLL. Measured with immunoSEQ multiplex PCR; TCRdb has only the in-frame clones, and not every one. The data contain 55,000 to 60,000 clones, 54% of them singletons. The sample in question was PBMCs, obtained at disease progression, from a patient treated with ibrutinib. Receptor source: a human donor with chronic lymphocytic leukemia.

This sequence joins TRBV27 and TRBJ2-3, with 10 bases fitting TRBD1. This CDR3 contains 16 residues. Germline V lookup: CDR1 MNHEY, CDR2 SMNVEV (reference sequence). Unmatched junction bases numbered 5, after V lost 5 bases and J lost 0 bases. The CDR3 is CASSRDRGSSTDTQYF. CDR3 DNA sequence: TGTGCCAGCAGTCGGGACAGGGGATCGAGCACAGATACGCAGTATTTT.

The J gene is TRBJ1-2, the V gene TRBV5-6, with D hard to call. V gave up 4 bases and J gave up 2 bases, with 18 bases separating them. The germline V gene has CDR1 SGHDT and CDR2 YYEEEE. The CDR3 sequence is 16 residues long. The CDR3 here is CASSPGLRELNYGYTF. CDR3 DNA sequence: TGTGCCAGCAGCCCCGGGTTGCGGGAACTCAACTATGGCTACACCTTC.

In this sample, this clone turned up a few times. The CDR3 loop reads CASSLVAQETQYF. The CDR3 coding sequence is TGTGCCAGCAGCTTGGTAGCCCAAGAGACCCAGTACTTC. The rearrangement uses TRBV5-4 and TRBJ2-5; no clear D gene. This CDR3 has 13 amino acids. The germline V gene has CDR1 SGHNT and CDR2 YYREEE (reference sequence). Trimming took 0 bases from V and 1 from J, leaving 4 bases between them.

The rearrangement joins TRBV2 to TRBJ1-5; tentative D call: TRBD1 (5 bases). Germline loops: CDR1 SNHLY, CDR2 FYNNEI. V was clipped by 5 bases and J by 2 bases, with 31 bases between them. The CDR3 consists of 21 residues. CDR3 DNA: TGTGCCAGCAGTCCCACACGCGGGGGGAGGGGACCCTCGGCAGGCAATCAGCCCCAGCATTTT. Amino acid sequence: CASSPTRGGRGPSAGNQPQHF.

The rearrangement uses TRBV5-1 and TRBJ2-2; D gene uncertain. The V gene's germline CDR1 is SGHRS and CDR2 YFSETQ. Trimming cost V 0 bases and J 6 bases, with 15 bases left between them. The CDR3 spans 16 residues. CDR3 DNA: TGCGCCAGCAGCTTGGGCCCCTTCGCTGAAGCCGGGGAGCTGTTTTTT. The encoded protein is CASSLGPFAEAGELFF.

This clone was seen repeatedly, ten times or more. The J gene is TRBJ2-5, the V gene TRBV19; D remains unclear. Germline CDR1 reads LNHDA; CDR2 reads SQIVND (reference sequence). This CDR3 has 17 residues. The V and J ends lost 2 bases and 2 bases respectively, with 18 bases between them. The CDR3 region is CASSIRSRRIQQETQYF. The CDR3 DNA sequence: TGTGCCAGTAGTATACGAAGTCGGAGAATTCAGCAAGAGACCCAGTACTTC.

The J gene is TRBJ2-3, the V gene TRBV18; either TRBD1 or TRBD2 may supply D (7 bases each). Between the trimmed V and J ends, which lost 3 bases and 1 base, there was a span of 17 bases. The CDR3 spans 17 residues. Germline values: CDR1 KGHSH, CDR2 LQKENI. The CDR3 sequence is CASSPQGGSLRTDTQYF. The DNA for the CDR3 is TGTGCCAGCTCACCCCAGGGGGGGTCCCTACGCACAGATACGCAGTATTTT.

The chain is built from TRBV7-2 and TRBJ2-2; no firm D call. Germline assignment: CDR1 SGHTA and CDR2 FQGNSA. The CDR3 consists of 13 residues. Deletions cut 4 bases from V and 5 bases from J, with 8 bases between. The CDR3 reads CASSSTPTGELFF. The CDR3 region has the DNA TGTGCCAGCAGCTCAACCCCTACCGGGGAGCTGTTTTTT.

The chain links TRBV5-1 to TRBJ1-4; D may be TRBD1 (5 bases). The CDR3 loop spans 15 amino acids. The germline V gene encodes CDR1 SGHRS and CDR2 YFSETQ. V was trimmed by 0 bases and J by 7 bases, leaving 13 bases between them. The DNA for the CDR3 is TGCGCCAGCAGCTTGGAGGGGAGGTTGACTGAAAAACTGTTTTTT. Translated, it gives CASSLEGRLTEKLFF.